These 32 T cell receptor beta chains were all obtained from the same sample, sequenced in a study of early T cells in non-severe SARS-CoV-2 infection. TCRdb itself ran the 5' RACE reads through MiXCR, one entry per CDR3 protein. The sample records fewer than 95,000 distinct CDR3 sequences, around 17% being singletons. Sequencing was performed on whole blood, taken at baseline. The receptors come from an adult who was a healthcare worker with PCR-confirmed SARS-CoV-2 infection or an uninfected control (not recorded which).

The chain carries TRBV7-9 and TRBJ2-3; the match to TRBD1 covers 8 bases. This CDR3 spans 15 amino acids. The germline V gene encodes CDR1 SEHNR and CDR2 FQNEAQ (reference sequence). V dropped 3 bases and J dropped 0; count of bases not matched to a gene: 2. The CDR3 here is CASSFWDRSTDTQYF. The CDR3 bases are TGTGCCAGCAGCTTCTGGGACAGGAGCACAGATACGCAGTATTTT.

This clonotype has ten or more counts. The chain combines TRBV6-5 with TRBJ2-3; D is perhaps TRBD1 or TRBD2 (5 bases each). This CDR3 has 17 amino acids. Trimming took off 6 bases at V and 5 bases at J, with 24 bases between the two ends. CDR1 MNHEY and CDR2 SVGAGI come from the germline V gene. The CDR3 DNA reads TGTGCCAGCAGAAGCGCGCCCGGGACCGACGGTGGAGATACGCAGTATTTT. This translates into CASRSAPGTDGGDTQYF.

This clonotype came up a few times. V usage is TRBV28 and J usage is TRBJ1-5; D remains unclear. Germline assignment: CDR1 MDHEN and CDR2 SYDVKM. The CDR3 covers 13 residues. Trimming stripped 10 bases from V and 5 bases from J, with 15 bases between. CDR3 sequence reads: CAILADPHQPQHF. For the CDR3, the DNA is TGTGCCATCCTAGCTGACCCACATCAGCCCCAGCATTTT.

This sequence joins TRBV19 and TRBJ2-7; TRBD2 agrees at 7 bases. The length of the CDR3 is 14 residues. J was trimmed by 2 bases and V by 3 bases; bases with no gene match: 4. The germline gives CDR1 LNHDA, CDR2 SQIVND (reference sequence). The CDR3 region is CASSIEAGPYEQYF. CDR3 DNA sequence: TGTGCCAGTAGTATTGAAGCGGGACCCTACGAGCAGTACTTC.

The CDR3 sequence is CASHPGPDTQYF. CDR3 DNA: TGTGCCAGCCACCCGGGCCCAGATACGCAGTATTTT. The chain links TRBV5-5 to TRBJ2-3; D uncertain. CDR3 length equals 12 residues. Deletions cut 7 bases from V and 4 bases from J, with 10 bases between. Germline V gives CDR1 SGHKS, CDR2 YYEKEE (reference sequence). The variable domain in full, with the rest retrieved from reference TRBV5-5 and TRBJ2-3, is DAGVTQSPTHLIKTRGQQVTLRCSPISGHKSVSWYQQVLGQGPQFIFQYYEKEERGRGNFPDRFSARQFPNYSSELNVNALLLGDSALYLCASHPGPDTQYFGPGTRLTVL.

The V call is TRBV20-1, the J call TRBJ1-2; D unclear. The CDR3 runs to 11 residues. Per germline, CDR1 DFQATT and CDR2 SNEGSKA (reference sequence). As DNA, the CDR3 is TGCAGCAATTTAGGACTATATGGCTACACCTTC. Translated: CSNLGLYGYTF.

This rearrangement joins TRBV7-9 to TRBJ1-6, with a tentative D call TRBD1 (5 bases). CDR3 length equals 14 residues. In germline, CDR1 is SEHNR, CDR2 FQNEAQ (reference sequence). Trimming removed 1 base at V and 10 bases at J, with 11 bases between. As DNA, the CDR3 is TGTGCCAGCAGCTTAGAGGGGTCCGGCTCACCCCTCCACTTT. Translated: CASSLEGSGSPLHF.

The V call is TRBV11-2, the J call TRBJ2-1, with D possibly TRBD2 on 6 matching bases. This CDR3 spans 15 amino acids. Germline lookup yields CDR1 SGHAT and CDR2 FQNNGV. Trimming cost V 0 bases and J 4 bases, with 10 bases left between them. CDR3 region: CASSLEVADYNEQFF. As DNA, the CDR3 is TGTGCCAGCAGCTTAGAGGTAGCGGATTACAATGAGCAGTTCTTC.

The table lists this clonotype with a few counts. The chain combines TRBV7-9 with TRBJ2-7, with D possibly being TRBD1 (5 bases). The CDR3 has 15 residues. Germline V lookup: CDR1 SEHNR, CDR2 FQNEAQ (reference sequence). V was pared by 1 base and J by 3 bases, with 13 bases between. This CDR3 reads CASSLEVTGIYEQYF. The CDR3 DNA reads as TGTGCCAGCAGCTTAGAGGTCACAGGAATCTACGAGCAGTACTTC.

In this sample, this clonotype turned up many times. This rearrangement joins TRBV11-2 to TRBJ1-6, with D perhaps TRBD1 (5 bases). The V end lost 0 bases, the J end lost 2 bases, and 5 bases lay between the germline ends. The CDR3 length is 15 residues. Germline CDR1 SGHAT, CDR2 FQNNGV. CDR3 in DNA: TGTGCCAGCAGCTTAGAGGGGGCCTATAATTCACCCCTCCACTTT. Its translation is CASSLEGAYNSPLHF. Supplemented by reference TRBV11-2 and TRBJ1-6, the full variable domain reads EAGVAQSPRYKIIEKRQSVAFWCNPISGHATLYWYQQILGQGPKLLIQFQNNGVVDDSQLPKDRFSAERLKGVDSTLKIQPAKLEDSAVYLCASSLEGAYNSPLHFGNGTRLTVT.

The chain carries TRBV24-1 and TRBJ2-3; 9 bases match TRBD1. Trimming at V came to 4 bases and at J to 2 bases, leaving 6 bases not matched to a gene. This CDR3 spans 16 amino acids. Per germline, CDR1 KGHDR and CDR2 SFDVKD. Here the CDR3 reads CATSEQDRGNTDTQYF. The CDR3 DNA follows: TGTGCCACCAGTGAGCAGGACAGGGGAAACACAGATACGCAGTATTTT.

This rearrangement joins TRBV6-5 to TRBJ2-7; no clear D. The CDR3 consists of 13 residues. Trimming took off 6 bases at V and 5 bases at J, with 14 bases between the two ends. From germline, CDR1 is MNHEY and CDR2 SVGAGI. CDR3 in DNA: TGTGCCAGCAGCCACGGCGTGGCAAACGAGCAGTACTTC. Its translation is CASSHGVANEQYF.

This clonotype was seen more than once but under ten times. The V gene is TRBV12-3 or TRBV12-4, the J gene TRBJ2-3; TRBD2 is a possible D gene (5 bases). The V gene lost 7 bases and the J gene lost 5 bases, with 16 bases spanning the gap. CDR3 length: 14 amino acids. CDR3: CASIKAREGDTQYF. CDR3 nucleotide sequence: TGTGCCAGCATCAAAGCCCGGGAAGGAGATACGCAGTATTTT.

The chain employs TRBV5-4 and TRBJ1-1; D is perhaps TRBD1 (5 bases). V was trimmed by 3 bases and J by 1 base, leaving 7 bases between them. Per germline, CDR1 SGHNT and CDR2 YYREEE (reference sequence). The CDR3 sequence is 13 residues long. The DNA for the CDR3 is TGTGCCAGCAGCTGGGACCGGAACACTGAAGCTTTCTTT. This gives the protein CASSWDRNTEAFF.

V is TRBV6-2 or TRBV6-3 and J is TRBJ2-1; no reliable D call. Trimming shortened V by 2 bases and J by 7 bases, and 6 bases separated the two germline ends. The CDR3 is 12 amino acids. The V gene's germline CDR1 is MNHEY and CDR2 SVGEGT. CDR3 coding DNA: TGTGCCAGCAGTTACGCCAGGAATGAGCAGTTCTTC. It specifies CASSYARNEQFF.

J is TRBJ2-2 and V is TRBV5-6; D gene unclear. CDR3 length: 13 amino acids. Germline V gene sequence: CDR1 SGHDT, CDR2 YYEEEE. Trimming removed 0 bases from V and 4 bases from J, with 4 bases in between. Written as DNA, the CDR3 is TGTGCCAGCAGCTTGGAGGGCACCGGGGAGCTGTTTTTT. Translated: CASSLEGTGELFF.

The CDR3: CASSLSRGGYEQYF. DNA for the CDR3: TGTGCCAGCAGTTTATCGCGGGGAGGCTACGAGCAGTACTTC. The chain recombines TRBV27 with TRBJ2-7, with D perhaps TRBD2 (6 bases). CDR3 length: 14 residues. V was shortened by 0 bases and J by 3 bases, with 9 bases between the two germline ends. Germline lookup yields CDR1 MNHEY and CDR2 SMNVEV (reference sequence).

The gene calls are TRBV6-2 or TRBV6-3 and TRBJ1-2, with 7 positions matching TRBD1. From germline, CDR1 is MNHEY and CDR2 SVGEGT. The ends lost 5 bases at V and 8 bases at J; junction bases unmatched: 11. The CDR3 spans 14 residues. The chain's CDR3 is CASSKPGQVSGYTF. DNA for the CDR3: TGTGCCAGCAGTAAACCCGGACAGGTTAGCGGCTACACCTTC.

This clonotype was seen more than once but under ten times. This chain links TRBV7-2 with TRBJ1-2, with 7 bases fitting TRBD1. This CDR3 has 13 amino acids. Trimming took 4 bases from V and 3 from J; bases not matched to a gene: 2. Germline-derived CDR1 and CDR2 are SGHTA and FQGNSA. The CDR3 sequence is CASSWTGDYGYTF. The CDR3 DNA is TGTGCCAGCAGCTGGACAGGCGACTATGGCTACACCTTC.

The sample holds many counts of this clonotype. V usage is TRBV18 and J usage is TRBJ2-1; D unresolved. This CDR3 is 14 amino acids long. V was shortened by 3 bases and J by 5 bases, with 11 bases between the two germline ends. Per the germline V gene, CDR1 is KGHSH and CDR2 is LQKENI. CDR3 protein: CASSPGALNNEQFF. CDR3 DNA: TGTGCCAGCTCACCCGGTGCCCTTAACAATGAGCAGTTCTTC.

In its sample, this clonotype was seen once. This chain uses TRBV5-4 with TRBJ2-3; tentative D call: TRBD1 (5 bases). The CDR3 has 15 residues. The ends were cut back, 4 bases at V and 2 bases at J, with 14 bases in the middle. CDR1 and CDR2 (germline): SGHNT, YYREEE (reference sequence). The CDR3, as DNA: TGTGCCAGCAGCCTCAATAGGGGTGACACAGATACGCAGTATTTT. The encoded protein is CASSLNRGDTDTQYF.

The genes are TRBV7-3 and TRBJ2-1; D gene ambiguous. Trimming cost V 3 bases and J 10 bases, with 10 bases left between them. Germline CDR1 and CDR2: SGHTA and FQGTGA. This CDR3 has 12 residues. CDR3 amino acids: CASSFSSSEQFF. DNA of the CDR3: TGTGCCAGCAGCTTCTCGAGCAGCGAGCAGTTCTTC.

This clonotype came up many times. This chain connects TRBV6-2 or TRBV6-3 to TRBJ2-7, with no clear D. The CDR3 sequence is 13 residues long. Germline CDR1 and CDR2: MNHEY and SVGEGT. Trimming left V 3 bases short and J 3 bases short, with 9 bases between. CDR3 in amino acids: CASSYDWGYEQYF. The DNA for the CDR3 is TGTGCCAGCAGTTATGACTGGGGCTACGAGCAGTACTTC.

This clonotype was picked up a small number of times. The chain uses TRBV3-1 and TRBJ2-7; no reliable D call. Germline V CDR1 and CDR2: LGHDT, YNNKEL (reference sequence). Trimming stripped 1 base from V and 4 bases from J, with 8 bases between. The CDR3 has 13 residues. CDR3 amino acids: CASSQALSYEQYF. The CDR3 DNA follows: TGTGCCAGCAGCCAAGCGCTATCTTACGAGCAGTACTTC.

This clonotype was seen at least ten times. CDR3 protein: CASSYRTSGPYNEQFF. The CDR3 DNA sequence: TGTGCCAGTAGTTACCGGACTAGCGGACCCTACAATGAGCAGTTCTTC. The rearrangement uses TRBV19 and TRBJ2-1; 10 positions agree with TRBD2. V was pared by 5 bases and J by 2 bases, with 6 bases of the junction left unmatched. The CDR3 has 16 amino acids. Germline V lookup: CDR1 LNHDA, CDR2 SQIVND (reference sequence).

In its sample, this clonotype was seen a few times. The V gene is TRBV2, the J gene TRBJ2-2, with a possible D match to TRBD1 (5 bases). Germline V gene sequence: CDR1 SNHLY, CDR2 FYNNEI. The V gene lost 9 bases and the J gene lost 5 bases, with 13 bases spanning the gap. The CDR3 is 13 amino acids. CDR3 protein: CASTREKTGELFF. As DNA, the CDR3 is TGTGCCAGTACCAGGGAAAAGACCGGGGAGCTGTTTTTT.

The chain carries TRBV5-8 and TRBJ2-4; maybe TRBD1 (5 bases). The V end lost 7 bases, the J end lost 0 bases, and 17 bases lay between the germline ends. Per germline, CDR1 SGHTS and CDR2 YDEGEE. The CDR3 contains 16 residues. The CDR3 protein is CASQSFRDLAKNIQYF. The CDR3 DNA reads TGTGCCAGCCAATCATTCAGGGATTTAGCCAAAAACATTCAGTACTTC. Full variable domain (remainder filled in from reference TRBV5-8 and TRBJ2-4): EAGVTQSPTHLIKTRGQQATLRCSPISGHTSVYWYQQALGLGLQFLLWYDEGEERNRGNFPPRFSGRQFPNYSSELNVNALELEDSALYLCASQSFRDLAKNIQYFGAGTRLSVL.

This chain joins TRBV2 and TRBJ2-3; D is undetermined. Germline V gives CDR1 SNHLY, CDR2 FYNNEI. V lost 1 base, J lost 2 bases, and 7 bases lay in between. The length of the CDR3 is 14 residues. The CDR3: CASSEDFYTDTQYF. The DNA of the CDR3 is TGTGCCAGCAGTGAAGACTTTTACACAGATACGCAGTATTTT.

In this sample, this clonotype turned up a few times. The chain carries TRBV28 and TRBJ2-4, with 8 bases identical to TRBD2. The V gene end was trimmed by 11 bases and the J gene end by 6 bases; junction bases not matched to a gene: 9. Germline CDR1 reads MDHEN; CDR2 reads SYDVKM. The length of the CDR3 is 13 residues. In DNA, the CDR3 is TGTGCCTCAGGGCGGGGGGCCCTAAACATTCAGTACTTC. It is translated as CASGRGALNIQYF.

The gene calls are TRBV6-5 and TRBJ2-7; possible D gene TRBD1, 6 bases. Germline CDR1 reads MNHEY; CDR2 reads SVGAGI. The CDR3 contains 15 residues. Trimming pared 5 bases from V and 3 bases from J, leaving 17 bases between. The CDR3 sequence: CASSSTGTLGYEQYF. CDR3 coding DNA: TGTGCCAGCAGTAGCACAGGGACCCTAGGCTACGAGCAGTACTTC.

This clonotype was counted a few times. The chain links TRBV11-2 to TRBJ2-3; D is unclear. V was clipped by 5 bases and J by 0 bases, with 15 bases between them. Germline CDR1 SGHAT, CDR2 FQNNGV. The CDR3 length is 16 residues. CDR3 nucleotides: TGTGCCAGCAGCCACGACGTGAAGACTAGCACAGATACGCAGTATTTT. Translating gives CASSHDVKTSTDTQYF. Combining the CDR3 with reference TRBV11-2 and TRBJ2-3 gives the whole variable domain EAGVAQSPRYKIIEKRQSVAFWCNPISGHATLYWYQQILGQGPKLLIQFQNNGVVDDSQLPKDRFSAERLKGVDSTLKIQPAKLEDSAVYLCASSHDVKTSTDTQYFGPGTRLTVL.

In this sample, this clonotype turned up a few times. The rearrangement links TRBV5-5 to TRBJ2-7, with 10 bases identical to TRBD2. CDR1 is SGHKS, CDR2 YYEKEE, per germline (reference sequence). The CDR3 totals 15 residues. V trimming: 4 bases; J trimming: 5 bases; junction bases outside the gene matches: 9. CDR3 coding DNA: TGTGCCAGCAGCGTCCTAGCGGGAGAACACAACGAGCAGTACTTC. Translation gives CASSVLAGEHNEQYF.